This TCR beta chain was profiled in a study of blood T cell repertoires in COVID-19. Per the germline V gene, CDR1 is MGHRA and CDR2 is YSYEKL. V lost 2 bases and J lost 6, with 17 bases in between. This CDR3 comprises 16 residues. The method was immunoSEQ multiplex PCR; TCRdb's version includes in-frame clones alone and lacks a portion of them. The top ten hold approximately 0.56% of the sample, which has some 70,000 clones, less than 95% seen once. The sample was peripheral blood. This TCR was sampled from a man in his fifties or sixties with COVID-19, enrolled during active disease. J is TRBJ2-1 and V is TRBV4-1; D perhaps matches TRBD2 (6 bases). The CDR3 DNA follows: TGCGCCAGCAGCCAATTACTAGCTCGGTTTAGCAATGAGCAGTTCTTC. Amino acid sequence: CASSQLLARFSNEQFF.